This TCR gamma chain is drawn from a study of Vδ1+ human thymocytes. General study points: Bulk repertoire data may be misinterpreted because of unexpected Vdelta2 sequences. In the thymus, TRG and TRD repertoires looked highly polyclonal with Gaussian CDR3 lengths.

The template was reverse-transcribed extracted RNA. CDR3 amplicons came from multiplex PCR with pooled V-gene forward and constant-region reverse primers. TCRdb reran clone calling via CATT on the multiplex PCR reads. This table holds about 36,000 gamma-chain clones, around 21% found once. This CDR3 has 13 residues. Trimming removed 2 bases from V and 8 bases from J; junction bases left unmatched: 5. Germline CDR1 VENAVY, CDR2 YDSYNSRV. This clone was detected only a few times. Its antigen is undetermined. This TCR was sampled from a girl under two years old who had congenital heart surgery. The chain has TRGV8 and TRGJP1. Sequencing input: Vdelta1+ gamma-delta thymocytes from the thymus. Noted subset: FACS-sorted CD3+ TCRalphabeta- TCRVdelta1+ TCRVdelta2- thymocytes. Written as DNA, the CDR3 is TGTGCCACCTGGGATATTACCGGTTGGTTCAAGATATTT. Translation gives CATWDITGWFKIF.